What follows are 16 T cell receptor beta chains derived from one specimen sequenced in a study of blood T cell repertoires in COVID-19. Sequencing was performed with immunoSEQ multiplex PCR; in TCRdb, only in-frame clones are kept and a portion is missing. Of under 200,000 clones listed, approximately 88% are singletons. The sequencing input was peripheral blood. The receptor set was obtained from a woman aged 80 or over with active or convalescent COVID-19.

CDR3 protein: CASSLQGSWADTQYF. The CDR3 DNA sequence: TGTGCCAGCAGCCTACAGGGGTCGTGGGCAGATACGCAGTATTTT. The chain joins TRBV7-8 to TRBJ2-3; 7 bases match TRBD1. The germline V gene encodes CDR1 SGHVS and CDR2 FQNEAQ. The CDR3 has 15 amino acids. V was clipped by 5 bases and J by 4 bases; unmatched bases: 9.

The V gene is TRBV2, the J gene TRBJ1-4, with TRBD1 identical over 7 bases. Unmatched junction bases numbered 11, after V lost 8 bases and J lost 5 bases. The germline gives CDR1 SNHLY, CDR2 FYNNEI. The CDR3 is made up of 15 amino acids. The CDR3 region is CASQKDRLGNEKLFF. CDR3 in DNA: TGTGCCAGCCAAAAGGACAGGTTGGGAAATGAAAAACTGTTTTTT.

The CDR3 sequence: CASSYFGGNYGYTF. The CDR3 DNA sequence: TGTGCCAGCAGTTACTTCGGGGGGAACTATGGCTACACCTTC. The V call is TRBV6-2 or TRBV6-3, the J call TRBJ1-2; a possible D gene is TRBD1 (5 bases). This CDR3 region has 14 residues. Per the germline V gene, CDR1 is MNHEY and CDR2 is SVGEGT. V shed 1 base and J shed 2 bases, with 8 bases lying between them.

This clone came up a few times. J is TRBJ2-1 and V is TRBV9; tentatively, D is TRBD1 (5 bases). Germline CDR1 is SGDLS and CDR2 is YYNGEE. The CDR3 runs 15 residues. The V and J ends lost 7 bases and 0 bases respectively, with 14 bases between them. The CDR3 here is CASQRGPSSYNEQFF. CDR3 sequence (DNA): TGTGCCAGCCAAAGGGGTCCGAGCTCCTACAATGAGCAGTTCTTC. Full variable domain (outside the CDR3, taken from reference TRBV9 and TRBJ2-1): DSGVTQTPKHLITATGQRVTLRCSPRSGDLSVYWYQQSLDQGLQFLIQYYNGEERAKGNILERFSAQQFPDLHSELNLSSLELGDSALYFCASQRGPSSYNEQFFGPGTRLTVL.

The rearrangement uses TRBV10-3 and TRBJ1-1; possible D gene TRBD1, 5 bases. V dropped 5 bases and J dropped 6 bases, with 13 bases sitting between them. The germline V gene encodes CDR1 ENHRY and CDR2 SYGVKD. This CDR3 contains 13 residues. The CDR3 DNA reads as TGTGCCATCAGTCAGCGGGACGGAGCTGAAGCTTTCTTT. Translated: CAISQRDGAEAFF.

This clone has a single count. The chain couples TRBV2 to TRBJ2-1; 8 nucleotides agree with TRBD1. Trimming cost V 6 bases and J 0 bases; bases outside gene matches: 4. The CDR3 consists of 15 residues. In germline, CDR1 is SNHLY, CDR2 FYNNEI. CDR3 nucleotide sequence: TGTGCCAGCAGGGACAGGGCAAGCTCCTACAATGAGCAGTTCTTC. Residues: CASRDRASSYNEQFF.

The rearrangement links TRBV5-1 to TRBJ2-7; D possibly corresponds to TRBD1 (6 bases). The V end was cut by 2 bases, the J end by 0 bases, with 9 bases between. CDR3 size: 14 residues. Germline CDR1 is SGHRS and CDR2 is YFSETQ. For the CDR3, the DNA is TGCGCCAGCAGCTTCGACAGGACCTCCTACGAGCAGTACTTC. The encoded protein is CASSFDRTSYEQYF.

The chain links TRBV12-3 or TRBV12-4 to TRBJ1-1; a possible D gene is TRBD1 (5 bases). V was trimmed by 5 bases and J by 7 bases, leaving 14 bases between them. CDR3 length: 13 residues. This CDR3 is CASSRGVTGEAFF. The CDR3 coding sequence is TGTGCCAGCAGTCGTGGGGTCACAGGTGAAGCTTTCTTT.

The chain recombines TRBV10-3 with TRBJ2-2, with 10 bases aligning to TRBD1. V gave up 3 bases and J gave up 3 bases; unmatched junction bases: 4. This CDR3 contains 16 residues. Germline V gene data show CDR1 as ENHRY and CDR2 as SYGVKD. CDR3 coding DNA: TGTGCCATCAGTGATTTTGGGACAGGGGACACCGGGGAGCTGTTTTTT. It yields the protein CAISDFGTGDTGELFF.

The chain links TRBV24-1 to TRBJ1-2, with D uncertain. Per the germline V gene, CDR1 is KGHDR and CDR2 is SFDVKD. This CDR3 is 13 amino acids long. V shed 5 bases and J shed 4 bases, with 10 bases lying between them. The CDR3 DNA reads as TGTGCCACCAGTGTGGCGGAATTCTATGGCTACACCTTC. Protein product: CATSVAEFYGYTF.

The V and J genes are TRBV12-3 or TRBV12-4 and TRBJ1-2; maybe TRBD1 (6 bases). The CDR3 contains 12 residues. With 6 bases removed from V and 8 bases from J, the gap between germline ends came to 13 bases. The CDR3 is CASRVAGEGYTF. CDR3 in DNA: TGTGCCAGCAGGGTGGCAGGGGAGGGCTACACCTTC.

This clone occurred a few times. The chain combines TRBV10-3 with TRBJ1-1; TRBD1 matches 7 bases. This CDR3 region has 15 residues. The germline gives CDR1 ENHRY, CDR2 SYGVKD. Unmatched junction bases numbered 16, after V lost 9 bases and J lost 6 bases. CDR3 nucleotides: TGTGCCATAGCTATGACAGGGAAAGGTAGCGCTGAAGCTTTCTTT. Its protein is CAIAMTGKGSAEAFF.

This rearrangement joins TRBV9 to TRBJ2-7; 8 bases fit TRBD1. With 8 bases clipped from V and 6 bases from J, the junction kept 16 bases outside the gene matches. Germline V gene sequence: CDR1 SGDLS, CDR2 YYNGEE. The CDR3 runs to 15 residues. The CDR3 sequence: CASNPGTGLGGEQYF. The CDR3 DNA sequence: TGTGCCAGTAACCCCGGGACAGGATTAGGAGGCGAGCAGTACTTC.

The DNA of the CDR3 is TGTGCCATCAGTTACTCCTTGGGCACAGATACGCAGTATTTT. The encoded protein is CAISYSLGTDTQYF. The chain employs TRBV10-3 and TRBJ2-3; D gene ambiguous. V lost 5 bases to trimming and J lost 1 base, with 10 bases between them. Germline V gene lookup returns CDR1 ENHRY and CDR2 SYGVKD. This CDR3 is built from 14 residues.

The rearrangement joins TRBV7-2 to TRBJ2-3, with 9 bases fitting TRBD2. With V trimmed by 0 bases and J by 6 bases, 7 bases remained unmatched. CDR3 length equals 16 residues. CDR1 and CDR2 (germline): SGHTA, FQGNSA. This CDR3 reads CASSLAGGGARDTQYF. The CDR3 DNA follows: TGTGCCAGCAGCTTAGCTGGCGGGGGGGCCAGGGATACGCAGTATTTT.

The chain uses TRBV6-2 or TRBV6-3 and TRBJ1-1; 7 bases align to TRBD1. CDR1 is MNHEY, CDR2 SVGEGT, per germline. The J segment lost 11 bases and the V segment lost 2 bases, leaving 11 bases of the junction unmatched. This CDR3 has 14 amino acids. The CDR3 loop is CASSYEKGAARAFF. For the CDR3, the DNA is TGTGCCAGCAGTTACGAGAAGGGGGCCGCACGGGCTTTCTTT.